This is a list of T cell receptor beta chains from one sample in a study of blood T cell repertoires in COVID-19. Some clones are missing from TCRdb's copy, which holds only in-frame ones; the method was immunoSEQ multiplex PCR. The data show just under 65,000 clones, more than 75% seen once. The sequenced material came from peripheral blood. The source is a human donor in a cohort sampled during active COVID-19. The CDR3 runs from the conserved cysteine through the conserved F or W. The D gene is left open where the match is weak. Only part of the rows carry a size: once, few, many, or a class if the clone is expanded.

>TRBV25-1|TRBJ1-5|many|TRBD1|15
TGTGCCAGCAGTAAATCGGGACAGCCAAATCAGCCCCAGCATTTT
CASSKSGQPNQPQHF
>TRBV12-3/TRBV12-4|TRBJ2-5|few|.|13
TGTGCCAGCAGTTTATCTCCGCAAGAGACCCAGTACTTC
CASSLSPQETQYF
>TRBV28|TRBJ2-1|.|TRBD2|15
TGTGCCAGCAGTAGATCCGGGGGACTAGCGTCTGAGCAGTTCTTC
CASSRSGGLASEQFF
>TRBV5-4|TRBJ2-2|once|TRBD1|16
TGTGCCAGCAGCTTGGGGTCAGGGGGTAACACCGGGGAGCTGTTTTTT
CASSLGSGGNTGELFF
>TRBV7-2|TRBJ1-2|.|TRBD1|14
TGTGCCAGCAGCTTAGCGGGACAGGGGTATGGCTACACCTTC
CASSLAGQGYGYTF
>TRBV7-9|TRBJ2-7|.|.|13
TGTGCCAGCAGCTTAGGGCCGGGTGGGGAGCAGTACTTC
CASSLGPGGEQYF
>TRBV5-1|TRBJ2-3|.|.|16
TGCGCCAGCAGCTTGGATGTTAGCGTGGGCACAGATACGCAGTATTTT
CASSLDVSVGTDTQYF
>TRBV7-9|TRBJ2-5|.|.|12
TGTGCCAGCAGATACAGGGAAGAGACCCAGTACTTC
CASRYREETQYF
>TRBV4-1|TRBJ2-4|.|.|15
TGCGCCAGCAGCCAAGTCGGCAGGTCCAAAAACATTCAGTACTTC
CASSQVGRSKNIQYF
>TRBV29-1|TRBJ2-2|.|TRBD2|13
TGCAGCGACTTAGCGGGGGTGACCGGGGAGCTGTTTTTT
CSDLAGVTGELFF
>TRBV6-5|TRBJ1-2|.|TRBD1|14
TGTGCCAGCAGGTCCAGTCAGGGGGCACCTGGCTACACCTTC
CASRSSQGAPGYTF
>TRBV3-1/TRBV3-2|TRBJ2-1|few|.|15
TGTGCCAGCAGCCAAGAACCTGGCAGGGTCAATGAGCAGTTCTTC
CASSQEPGRVNEQFF
>TRBV5-5|TRBJ1-2|medium-sized|.|13
TGTGCCAGCAGCTTAGGCAGGGGCTATGGCTACACCTTC
CASSLGRGYGYTF
>TRBV7-2|TRBJ2-5|.|.|14
TGTGCCAGCAATTTGGGGGCCAAGGGAGAGACCCAGTACTTC
CASNLGAKGETQYF
>TRBV6-5|TRBJ1-5|few|.|14
TGTGCCAGCAGTAGCGACAGGCTCTATCAGCCCCAGCATTTT
CASSSDRLYQPQHF
>TRBV7-8|TRBJ1-6|.|TRBD1|16
TGTGCCAGCAGCTTGCAGGGACAGGGGAATAATTCACCCCTCCACTTT
CASSLQGQGNNSPLHF
>TRBV2|TRBJ2-7|.|.|14
TGTGCCAGCAGTGAAGCAAGGGGCTCCTACGAGCAGTACTTC
CASSEARGSYEQYF
>TRBV5-4|TRBJ1-6|.|.|17
TGTGCCAGCAGCCCGGGGTTGAACAGGGCGAGTAATTCACCCCTCCACTTT
CASSPGLNRASNSPLHF
>TRBV5-4|TRBJ2-5|.|TRBD1|14
TGTGCCAGCAGCCCTGGGACAGGGGTAGAGACCCAGTACTTC
CASSPGTGVETQYF
>TRBV18|TRBJ1-1|.|TRBD1|14
TGTGCCAGCTCAAGGGACAGCATGAACACTGAAGCTTTCTTT
CASSRDSMNTEAFF
>TRBV4-2|TRBJ2-5|.|.|15
TGTGCCAGCAGCCAAGCTTCCCCTCCTAGCGAGACCCAGTACTTC
CASSQASPPSETQYF
>TRBV29-1|TRBJ2-3|.|.|15
TGCAGCGCCGACCGGGGGAGGAATAGCACAGATACGCAGTATTTT
CSADRGRNSTDTQYF
>TRBV7-9|TRBJ2-3|.|.|13
TGTGCCAGCAGCTTAGCACAGGGCGGTACGCAGTATTTT
CASSLAQGGTQYF
>TRBV3-1/TRBV3-2|TRBJ2-1|.|.|11
TGTGCCAGCAGCCAAGAATATAAGCAGTTCTTC
CASSQEYKQFF
>TRBV11-1|TRBJ2-7|.|.|14
TGTGCCAGCAGCAAGGAGCTTTCTAGCCACGAGCAGTACTTC
CASSKELSSHEQYF
>TRBV4-3|TRBJ1-2|.|TRBD1|13
TGCGCCAGCAGCCAGGACAGGGCGGGGGGCTACACCTTC
CASSQDRAGGYTF
>TRBV15|TRBJ2-3|.|TRBD2|15
TGTGCCACCAGCCTAGCGGGGGGCTCCACAGATACGCAGTATTTT
CATSLAGGSTDTQYF
>TRBV12-3/TRBV12-4|TRBJ2-1|few|TRBD1|12
TGTGCCAGCAGGGGACAGGGCTACGAGCAGTTCTTC
CASRGQGYEQFF
>TRBV10-3|TRBJ1-1|.|TRBD1|16
TGTGCCATCAGTGATCCCGTGGCAGGGGGAAATACTGAAGCTTTCTTT
CAISDPVAGGNTEAFF
>TRBV19|TRBJ1-5|.|TRBD1|19
TGTGCCAGTAGTATTAGAGGACAGGGATCGGGTTTTGGCAATCAGCCCCAGCATTTT
CASSIRGQGSGFGNQPQHF
>TRBV7-9|TRBJ2-7|.|.|13
TGTGCCAGCAACTCCGGTGCGGCCCACGAGCAGTACTTC
CASNSGAAHEQYF
>TRBV4-2|TRBJ2-3|.|TRBD2|17
TGTGCCAGCAGCCAGGATTTGAGCGGGGAGGGGCGGGATACGCAGTATTTT
CASSQDLSGEGRDTQYF
>TRBV5-1|TRBJ2-7|.|.|14
TGCGCCAGCAGCTTGGGGGCAGGATCCTACGAGCAGTACTTC
CASSLGAGSYEQYF
>TRBV5-8|TRBJ1-1|.|TRBD1|13
TGTGCCAGCAGCTGGTCGGACAGGGGGTGGGCTTTCTTT
CASSWSDRGWAFF
>TRBV4-2|TRBJ2-3|.|.|15
TGTGCCAGCAGCCAGCCGGGAACCCGGACAGATACGCAGTATTTT
CASSQPGTRTDTQYF
>TRBV7-9|TRBJ1-2|.|.|14
TGTGCCAGCAGCCCGGAGACAGTCCGCCAAGGCTACACCTTC
CASSPETVRQGYTF
>TRBV30|TRBJ1-1|few|.|14
TGTGCCTGGGAGAAAAGGGGGTGGCTCACTGAAGCTTTCTTT
CAWEKRGWLTEAFF
>TRBV2|TRBJ1-3|.|.|13
TGTGCCAGCAGGCCGGACAGTGGAAACACCATATATTTT
CASRPDSGNTIYF
>TRBV30|TRBJ2-7|.|TRBD1|14
TGTGCCTGGTCACCGGGACAGAGGACCGGCGGGCAGTACTTC
CAWSPGQRTGGQYF
>TRBV2|TRBJ2-3|.|.|15
TGTGCCAGCAGATCGCCCGGCCGGGGCACAGATACGCAGTATTTT
CASRSPGRGTDTQYF
>TRBV9|TRBJ2-7|many|.|13
TGTGCCAGCAGCGTAGGAGACAACTACGAGCAGTACTTC
CASSVGDNYEQYF
>TRBV27|TRBJ2-5|.|TRBD1|13
TGTGCCAGCAGTTTTAAGGGGGCGGAGACCCAGTACTTC
CASSFKGAETQYF